The 22 T cell receptor beta chains below were found in one sample sequenced in a study of blood T cell repertoires in COVID-19. TCRdb keeps only in-frame clones here, not all; method: immunoSEQ multiplex PCR. The table has around 77,000 clones, about 70% seen once; the top ten hold around 30%. Sequencing input: peripheral blood. The source of these receptors is a woman of 80 years or more with active or convalescent COVID-19.

This clone has more than one count but fewer than ten. The chain combines TRBV27 with TRBJ1-1; TRBD1 is a possible D gene (6 bases). The CDR3 runs 14 residues. V lost 2 bases and J lost 3, with 10 bases in between. The germline gives CDR1 MNHEY, CDR2 SMNVEV (reference sequence). The CDR3 DNA reads TGTGCCAGCAGTTTACAGGGGAGTTACACTGAAGCTTTCTTT. It yields the protein CASSLQGSYTEAFF.

This clone was detected many times. The genes are TRBV28 and TRBJ1-6; D is perhaps TRBD1 (6 bases). Per the germline V gene, CDR1 is MDHEN and CDR2 is SYDVKM. The V end lost 5 bases, the J end lost 5 bases, and 19 bases lay between the germline ends. CDR3 length equals 17 residues. The CDR3 coding sequence is TGTGCCAGCAGTCCCCGGACAGTTGGACTCCATAATTCACCCCTCCACTTT. It is translated as CASSPRTVGLHNSPLHF.

This rearrangement joins TRBV14 to TRBJ2-1, with TRBD2 as a possible D gene (7 bases). The CDR3 runs 21 residues. Germline CDR1 SGHDN, CDR2 FVKESK. V gave up 4 bases and J gave up 7 bases, with 35 bases separating them. The CDR3 sequence is CASSPYAGASGGAGVRNEQFF. For the CDR3, the DNA is TGTGCCAGCAGCCCATATGCGGGGGCGTCGGGGGGAGCCGGGGTCAGGAATGAGCAGTTCTTC.

The table lists this clone with a few counts. The chain employs TRBV12-3 or TRBV12-4 and TRBJ2-7, with D perhaps matching TRBD2 (6 bases). V was trimmed by 3 bases and J by 7 bases, leaving 13 bases between them. The CDR3 has 13 residues. Here the CDR3 DNA reads TGTGCCAGCAGTTTCAACCGGGGAGGAGAGCAGTACTTC. Residues: CASSFNRGGEQYF.

Here the CDR3 reads CASSAGGAEETQYF. CDR3 coding DNA: TGCGCCAGCAGCGCGGGTGGAGCGGAGGAGACCCAGTACTTC. The genes are TRBV5-1 and TRBJ2-5; TRBD2 is a possible D gene (5 bases). With 4 bases removed from V and 5 bases from J, the gap between germline ends came to 15 bases. The CDR3 length is 14 residues. Germline CDR1 is SGHRS and CDR2 is YFSETQ.

Relative to its sample, this clone is medium-sized (0.01 to 0.1%). The V call is TRBV7-6, the J call TRBJ2-2; possibly TRBD2 for D (7 bases). The CDR3 covers 14 residues. Germline CDR1 and CDR2: SGHVS and FNYEAQ. The V end was cut by 3 bases, the J end by 4 bases, with 9 bases between. Here the CDR3 DNA reads TGTGCCAGCAGCTTGGCGGGGGCCACCGGGGAGCTGTTTTTT. Amino acid sequence: CASSLAGATGELFF.

This chain uses TRBV7-2 with TRBJ2-3; no reliable D call. The CDR3 totals 15 residues. Germline V gene sequence: CDR1 SGHTA, CDR2 FQGNSA. Trimming removed 4 bases from V and 0 bases from J, with 11 bases in between. Here the CDR3 DNA reads TGTGCCAGCAGCTCAGTTGAATTAAGCACAGATACGCAGTATTTT. This sequence encodes CASSSVELSTDTQYF.

Only a few counts were recorded for this clone. The gene calls are TRBV5-1 and TRBJ1-6; no firm D call. The CDR3 consists of 14 residues. The V gene's germline CDR1 is SGHRS and CDR2 YFSETQ. V was trimmed by 0 bases and J by 7 bases, leaving 8 bases between them. For the CDR3, the DNA is TGCGCCAGCAGCTTGGCCTTCGGGAATTCACCCCTCCACTTT. Its translation: CASSLAFGNSPLHF.

The rearrangement joins TRBV7-2 to TRBJ2-5, with 10 bases fitting TRBD2. Per the germline V gene, CDR1 is SGHTA and CDR2 is FQGNSA. Unmatched junction bases numbered 8, after V lost 6 bases and J lost 1 base. There are 16 residues in the CDR3. The CDR3 protein is CASSVASGGFQETQYF. The CDR3 nucleotides are TGTGCCAGCAGTGTGGCTAGCGGGGGTTTCCAAGAGACCCAGTACTTC.

The gene calls are TRBV10-1 and TRBJ2-3, with 8 bases matching TRBD2. The CDR3 is 14 residues long. Germline loops: CDR1 WNHNN, CDR2 SYGVQD (reference sequence). The trim removed 5 bases at V and 2 bases at J, leaving 3 bases unmatched. In DNA, the CDR3 is TGCGCCAGCAGTAGCGGGGGAGACACAGATACGCAGTATTTT. Translated, it gives CASSSGGDTDTQYF.

Only a few counts were recorded for this clone. J is TRBJ1-5 and V is TRBV2; 10 bases map to TRBD1. Losses at the gene ends were 6 bases for V and 2 bases for J; bases not matched to a gene: 4. CDR1 is SNHLY, CDR2 FYNNEI, per germline. The CDR3 runs 15 residues. The CDR3 bases are TGTGCCAGCAGACCCGACAGGGGGCGCAATCAGCCCCAGCATTTT. Residues: CASRPDRGRNQPQHF.

The chain uses TRBV7-2 and TRBJ1-2, with TRBD1 matching over 8 bases. The junction had 3 bases not matched to a gene; V was cut back by 4 bases and J by 5 bases. The CDR3 runs 13 residues. Per germline, CDR1 SGHTA and CDR2 FQGNSA. CDR3 loop: CASSSGGGYGYTF. In DNA, the CDR3 is TGTGCCAGCAGCTCAGGGGGCGGATATGGCTACACCTTC.

The genes are TRBV5-1 and TRBJ1-2; 7 positions match TRBD1. The CDR3 consists of 15 residues. The trim removed 4 bases at V and 5 bases at J, leaving 11 bases unmatched. Germline V gives CDR1 SGHRS, CDR2 YFSETQ. CDR3 bases: TGCGCCAGCAGCCAGTGGACAGGAGGTGGTTATGGCTACACCTTC. It specifies CASSQWTGGGYGYTF.

In its sample, this clone was seen a few times. The chain's CDR3 is CASSLGGLYGYTF. In DNA form, the CDR3 reads TGTGCCAGCAGCTTAGGGGGACTCTATGGCTACACCTTC. The genes are TRBV7-6 and TRBJ1-2; weak D call: TRBD1 (5 bases). Germline CDR1 SGHVS, CDR2 FNYEAQ. The CDR3 loop spans 13 amino acids. Between the trimmed V and J ends, which lost 1 base and 4 bases, there was a span of 7 bases.

The rearrangement uses TRBV5-4 and TRBJ2-2; 8 bases agree with TRBD2. V trimming: 5 bases; J trimming: 2 bases; junction bases outside the gene matches: 8. CDR1 and CDR2 from the germline V gene are SGHNT and YYREEE (reference sequence). There are 16 residues in the CDR3. Here the CDR3 DNA reads TGTGCCAGCAGGCTGGGTGCGGGGGGCAACACCGGGGAGCTGTTTTTT. Protein sequence: CASRLGAGGNTGELFF.

This clone was counted between two and nine times. The J gene is TRBJ2-2, the V gene TRBV19, with a tentative D call TRBD1 (6 bases). In germline, CDR1 is LNHDA, CDR2 SQIVND (reference sequence). This CDR3 comprises 16 residues. The V end lost 3 bases, the J end lost 4 bases, and 15 bases lay between the germline ends. The CDR3 reads CASSMGAGWGTGELFF. The CDR3 DNA is TGTGCCAGTAGTATGGGGGCAGGATGGGGCACCGGGGAGCTGTTTTTT.

This clone was observed a single time. The V call is TRBV11-1, the J call TRBJ2-3; D is unclear. The CDR3 sequence is 12 residues long. Trimming took off 5 bases at V and 6 bases at J, with 9 bases between the two ends. CDR1 is SGHAT, CDR2 FQDESV, per germline (reference sequence). The CDR3 DNA reads TGTGCCAGCAGCCCCGGGTGGGATACGCAGTATTTT. This sequence encodes CASSPGWDTQYF.

The gene calls are TRBV5-8 and TRBJ1-1; 8 bases agree with TRBD1. J was trimmed by 5 bases and V by 4 bases; bases with no gene match: 10. There are 15 residues in the CDR3. Germline CDR1 is SGHTS and CDR2 is YDEGEE. The CDR3 DNA reads TGTGCCAGCAGCCGAAGCACAGGGGGTGGGACTGAAGCTTTCTTT. This translates into CASSRSTGGGTEAFF. The variable domain in full, with the rest retrieved from reference TRBV5-8 and TRBJ1-1, is EAGVTQSPTHLIKTRGQQATLRCSPISGHTSVYWYQQALGLGLQFLLWYDEGEERNRGNFPPRFSGRQFPNYSSELNVNALELEDSALYLCASSRSTGGGTEAFFGQGTRLTVV.

The rearrangement links TRBV30 to TRBJ2-7, with a tentative D call TRBD2 (5 bases). The CDR3 is made up of 15 amino acids. Germline V lookup: CDR1 GTSNPN, CDR2 SVGIG (reference sequence). V was cut by 6 bases and J by 7 bases, with 25 bases left in between. CDR3: CACLKGRSPSGEQYF. DNA of the CDR3: TGTGCCTGCCTAAAAGGGAGAAGTCCCTCCGGGGAGCAGTACTTC.

This clone turned up a few times. The rearrangement uses TRBV5-4 and TRBJ1-6, with a possible D match to TRBD1 (5 bases). With 4 bases removed from V and 9 bases from J, the gap between germline ends came to 11 bases. CDR1 is SGHNT and CDR2 is YYREEE in the germline V gene (reference sequence). The CDR3 has 13 residues. The CDR3 DNA follows: TGTGCCAGCAGCCCCCCCGGGGGTTCACCCCTCCACTTT. Translating it yields CASSPPGGSPLHF.

This chain links TRBV2 with TRBJ1-5; 9 nucleotides match TRBD1. The CDR3 runs to 15 residues. Trimming took 7 bases from V and 3 from J; bases not matched to a gene: 7. Germline V gene data show CDR1 as SNHLY and CDR2 as FYNNEI. The CDR3 coding sequence is TGTGCCAGCAATCGGGACAGGGTGGACAATCAGCCCCAGCATTTT. It specifies CASNRDRVDNQPQHF.

This clone was seen only once. The rearrangement links TRBV3-1 (or the pseudogene TRBV3-2) to TRBJ1-4, with a weak D call TRBD1 (5 bases). This CDR3 comprises 15 residues. The V gene's germline CDR1 is LGHDT and CDR2 YNNKEL (reference sequence). V was clipped by 0 bases and J by 4 bases, with 9 bases between them. The CDR3: CASSQDPGINEKLFF. The CDR3 nucleotides read TGTGCCAGCAGCCAAGATCCAGGGATTAATGAAAAACTGTTTTTT.